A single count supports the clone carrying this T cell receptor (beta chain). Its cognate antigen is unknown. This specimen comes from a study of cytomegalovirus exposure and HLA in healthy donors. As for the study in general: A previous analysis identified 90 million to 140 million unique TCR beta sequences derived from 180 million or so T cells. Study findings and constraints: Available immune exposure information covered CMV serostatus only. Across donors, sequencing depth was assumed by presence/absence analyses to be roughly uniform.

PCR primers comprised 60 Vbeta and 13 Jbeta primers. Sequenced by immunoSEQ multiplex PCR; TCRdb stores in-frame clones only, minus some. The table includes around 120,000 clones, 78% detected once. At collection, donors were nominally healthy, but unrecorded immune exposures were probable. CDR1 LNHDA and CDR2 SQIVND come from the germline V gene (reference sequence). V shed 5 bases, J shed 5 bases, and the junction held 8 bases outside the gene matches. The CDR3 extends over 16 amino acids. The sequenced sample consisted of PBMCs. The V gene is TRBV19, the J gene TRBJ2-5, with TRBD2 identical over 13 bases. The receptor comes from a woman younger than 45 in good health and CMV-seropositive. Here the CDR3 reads CASSLGLAGVGETQYF. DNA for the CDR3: TGTGCCAGTAGTTTAGGACTAGCGGGGGTTGGGGAGACCCAGTACTTC.